What follows is one T cell receptor (beta chain) and its context. Authors' methods: The authors estimated nucleated cell counts from reference gene primer amplification. Profiled with immunoSEQ multiplex PCR; TCRdb holds only in-frame clones, not every one. The V and J calls and clone size come from that table; D and trimming were worked out from the DNA. The data contain about 40,000 clones, over 75% of them singletons. These data belong to a study of blood T cell repertoires in COVID-19. Study information: Samples came from the United States, Italy and Spain, spanning acute and convalescent COVID-19. In each case, the material was cDNA or gDNA derived from T cells, B-cell-depleted T cells, or PBMCs.

CDR3 length equals 17 residues. Unmatched junction bases numbered 6, after V lost 5 bases and J lost 2 bases. From germline, CDR1 is SGHVS and CDR2 FNYEAQ. The sequenced material came from peripheral blood. The chain joins TRBV7-6 to TRBJ2-4, with 13 bases that match TRBD2. The TCR was taken from a man older than 75 with active or convalescent COVID-19. The CDR3 region is CASSPLAGGPSKNIQYF. The CDR3 bases are TGTGCCAGCAGCCCACTAGCGGGAGGGCCGTCCAAAAACATTCAGTACTTC.